This section outlines one TCR beta chain sequence together with its context. From the RT-PCR reads, TCRdb called clonotypes with MiXCR, one entry per CDR3 protein. The sample records around 700,000 distinct CDR3 sequences, 12% to 15% being singletons. CDR3 length: 16 amino acids. V shed 6 bases, J shed 8 bases, and the junction held 8 bases outside the gene matches. Germline-derived CDR1 and CDR2 are MNHEY and SVGEGT. This clonotype was sampled from a female donor in good health, serving as a healthy control. This rearrangement joins TRBV6-2 or TRBV6-3 to TRBJ2-1; 15 nucleotides align to TRBD2. Sequencing used memory CD4+ T cells from blood. CDR3: CASRIPGTSGRYEQFF. CDR3 DNA: TGTGCCAGCAGAATTCCCGGGACTAGCGGGAGGTATGAGCAGTTCTTC.